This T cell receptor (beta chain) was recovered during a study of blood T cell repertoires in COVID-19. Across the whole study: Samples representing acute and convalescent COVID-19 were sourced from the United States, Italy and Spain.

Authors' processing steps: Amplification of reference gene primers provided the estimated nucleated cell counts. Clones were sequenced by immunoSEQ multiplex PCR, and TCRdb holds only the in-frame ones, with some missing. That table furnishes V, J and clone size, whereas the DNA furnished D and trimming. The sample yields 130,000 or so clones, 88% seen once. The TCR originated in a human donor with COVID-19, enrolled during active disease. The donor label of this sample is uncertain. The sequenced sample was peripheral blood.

CDR3 protein: CASSLDSGGEYNEQFF. DNA for the CDR3: TGTGCCAGCAGCTTGGATTCCGGGGGAGAATACAATGAGCAGTTCTTC. The genes are TRBV5-4 and TRBJ2-1; maybe TRBD2 (6 bases). Germline loops: CDR1 SGHNT, CDR2 YYREEE (reference sequence). CDR3 length: 16 amino acids. Trimming stripped 0 bases from V and 4 bases from J, with 14 bases between.